These 17 T cell receptor beta chains share one sample of origin, sequenced in a study of beta chain features in type 1 diabetes. Isolated RNA was reverse transcribed in full, so expressed TCRB transcripts were sequenced. Sequenced by immunoSEQ multiplex PCR; TCRdb stores in-frame clones only, minus some. The sample lists 860,000 or so clones, roughly 16% occurring once. Material: naive CD4+ T cells from blood. These receptors were collected from a woman aged 18-30 years in good health.

This clone has just a few counts. V usage is TRBV2 and J usage is TRBJ2-7; possible D gene TRBD2, 6 bases. This CDR3 has 16 amino acids. CDR1 and CDR2 from the germline V gene are SNHLY and FYNNEI. The V gene lost 5 bases and the J gene lost 4 bases, with 21 bases spanning the gap. CDR3 protein: CASSLGTPRMLYEQYF. CDR3 DNA: TGTGCCAGCAGTCTCGGGACTCCCCGGATGCTATACGAGCAGTACTTC.

The rearrangement links TRBV9 to TRBJ2-3; tentative D call: TRBD1 (6 bases). Between the trimmed V and J ends, which lost 1 base and 4 bases, there was a span of 10 bases. There are 14 residues in the CDR3. CDR1 is SGDLS, CDR2 YYNGEE, per germline. The CDR3 is CASSVHRAADTQYF. Written as DNA, the CDR3 is TGTGCCAGCAGCGTACACAGGGCCGCAGATACGCAGTATTTT.

This clone has a single count. An end of the junction differs from the germline gene, which may be a read error. Distinct nucleotide sequences in the sample also encode this CDR3. This sequence joins TRBV10-3 and TRBJ2-3; D call uncertain. The CDR3 spans 11 residues. Germline V gives CDR1 ENHRY, CDR2 SYGVKD. CDR3 DNA sequence: TGTGCCATCAGCTCTACAGATACGCAATATTTT. This translates into CAISSTDTQYF.

Notes on this clone: Compared with germline, one end of the junction differs, possibly owing to a read error. V and J are TRBV15 and TRBJ2-7; D not certain. This CDR3 contains 10 residues. The germline V gene has CDR1 LNHNV and CDR2 YYDKDF (reference sequence). CDR3 nucleotide sequence: TGTGCCACCAGCAGAGTTGGATCTTCTTGG. It is translated as CATSRVGSSW.

This clone occurred a few times. This rearrangement joins TRBV5-4 to TRBJ2-3; D not certain. The ends were cut back, 4 bases at V and 6 bases at J, with 21 bases in the middle. Germline CDR1 SGHNT, CDR2 YYREEE (reference sequence). CDR3 length: 16 amino acids. CDR3 loop: CASSLGSDFVDDTQYF. Here the CDR3 DNA reads TGTGCCAGCAGCCTAGGGTCCGACTTTGTCGACGATACGCAGTATTTT.

This clone appeared a few times. At the DNA level, this CDR3 is encoded by other sequences in the same sample as well. The rearrangement uses TRBV11-2 and TRBJ2-1; D uncertain. Trimming took off 5 bases at V and 4 bases at J, with 3 bases between the two ends. The CDR3 extends over 11 amino acids. The germline V gene encodes CDR1 SGHAT and CDR2 FQNNGV. Here the CDR3 reads CASSRYNEQFF. CDR3 nucleotide sequence: TGTGCCAGCAGCCGTTACAATGAGCAGTTCTTC.

This clone showed up just a few times. CDR3 sequence reads: CASSLKKVNEQFF. CDR3 sequence (DNA): TGTGCCAGCAGTTTAAAGAAGGTGAATGAGCAGTTCTTC. The gene calls are TRBV28 and TRBJ2-1; D unresolved. The V gene lost 2 bases and the J gene lost 7 bases, with 9 bases spanning the gap. The germline CDR1 and CDR2 sequences are MDHEN and SYDVKM. CDR3 length equals 13 residues.

This clone was counted a few times. V is TRBV11-1 and J is TRBJ2-5; TRBD2 matches at 7 bases. The CDR3 sequence is 13 residues long. Germline trimming cut 8 bases from V and 4 bases from J; bases unmatched to any gene: 7. Germline CDR1 reads SGHAT; CDR2 reads FQDESV (reference sequence). CDR3 region: CASGRGLSETQYF. CDR3 nucleotides: TGTGCCAGCGGACGGGGACTATCAGAGACCCAGTACTTC.

This clone was counted only a few times. This chain joins TRBV27 and TRBJ2-7; no reliable D call. V lost 5 bases, J lost 6 bases, and 17 bases lay in between. The CDR3 runs 14 residues. The germline gives CDR1 MNHEY, CDR2 SMNVEV (reference sequence). CDR3 sequence: CASSTFGPRFEQYF. As DNA, the CDR3 is TGTGCCAGCAGTACATTCGGGCCCCGTTTCGAGCAGTACTTC.

The table lists this clone with many counts. Other DNA variants within this sample encode the same CDR3. The V gene is TRBV19, the J gene TRBJ1-1; D remains unclear. The germline CDR1 and CDR2 sequences are LNHDA and SQIVND (reference sequence). This CDR3 is 11 amino acids long. The germline V and J ends were trimmed by 5 bases and 1 base, with 2 bases remaining between them. This CDR3 is CASSGNTEAFF. In DNA form, the CDR3 reads TGTGCCAGTAGTGGGAACACTGAAGCTTTCTTT.

In its sample, this clone was seen many times. This chain connects TRBV14 to TRBJ1-1, with no clear D. V was trimmed by 4 bases and J by 4 bases, leaving 7 bases between them. Germline lookup yields CDR1 SGHDN and CDR2 FVKESK. The CDR3 is made up of 12 amino acids. Here the CDR3 DNA reads TGTGCCAGCAGCCTCTTCCCCACTGAAGCTTTCTTT. This encodes CASSLFPTEAFF.

This clone was counted a few times. The chain couples TRBV5-4 to TRBJ2-2, with 10 bases fitting TRBD2. Trimming cost V 2 bases and J 6 bases; bases outside gene matches: 4. Germline-derived CDR1 and CDR2 are SGHNT and YYREEE (reference sequence). The CDR3 sequence is 15 residues long. CDR3 DNA sequence: TGTGCCAGCAGCTTCCTAGCGGGAGTGGCCGGGGAGCTGTTTTTT. Translating gives CASSFLAGVAGELFF.

The V and J genes are TRBV5-1 and TRBJ2-4; no clear D gene. CDR1 is SGHRS and CDR2 is YFSETQ in the germline V gene. The V gene lost 0 bases and the J gene lost 5 bases, with 3 bases spanning the gap. The CDR3 sequence is 12 residues long. The CDR3 reads CASSLEENIQYF. The CDR3 bases are TGCGCCAGCAGCTTGGAGGAAAACATTCAGTACTTC.

The rearrangement uses TRBV14 and TRBJ2-3, with 7 bases identical to TRBD2. Per germline, CDR1 SGHDN and CDR2 FVKESK. After removal of 8 bases from V and 4 bases from J, the junction contained 9 bases not matched to a gene. The CDR3 has 14 amino acids. DNA for the CDR3: TGTGCCAGCCGAATGAGCGCGGGAGCAGATACGCAGTATTTT. Translation gives CASRMSAGADTQYF.

The chain has TRBV28 and TRBJ2-2; the D is unclear. This CDR3 is 12 amino acids long. The germline V gene encodes CDR1 MDHEN and CDR2 SYDVKM. V lost 3 bases to trimming and J lost 6 bases, with 5 bases between them. The CDR3, as DNA: TGTGCCAGCAGTTTGCGTCCCGGGGAGCTGTTTTTT. Protein: CASSLRPGELFF. The full variable domain, in which reference TRBV28 and TRBJ2-2 provide the parts outside the CDR3, is DVKVTQSSRYLVKRTGEKVFLECVQDMDHENMFWYRQDPGLGLRLIYFSYDVKMKEKGDIPEGYSVSREKKERFSLILESASTNQTSMYLCASSLRPGELFFGEGSRLTVL.

V and J are TRBV5-4 and TRBJ2-5, with unresolved D. The V gene lost 4 bases and the J gene lost 5 bases, with 15 bases spanning the gap. The CDR3 loop spans 14 amino acids. Germline CDR1 SGHNT, CDR2 YYREEE (reference sequence). CDR3 sequence: CASSPPGGSETQYF. The CDR3 DNA is TGTGCCAGCAGCCCCCCAGGTGGGTCGGAGACCCAGTACTTC. Full variable domain (missing parts from reference TRBV5-4 and TRBJ2-5): ETGVTQSPTHLIKTRGQQVTLRCSSQSGHNTVSWYQQALGQGPQFIFQYYREEENGRGNFPPRFSGLQFPNYSSELNVNALELDDSALYLCASSPPGGSETQYFGPGTRLLVL.

This clone has a handful of counts. CDR3 DNA sequence: TGTGCCAGCAGCTCCGACTGGGGGGGGGAGGAGACCCAGTACTTC. This codes for CASSSDWGGEETQYF. This chain uses TRBV7-2 with TRBJ2-5; 7 bases agree with TRBD2. This CDR3 spans 15 amino acids. Germline assignment: CDR1 SGHTA and CDR2 FQGNSA. J lost 5 bases, V lost 4 bases, and 10 bases had no gene match.